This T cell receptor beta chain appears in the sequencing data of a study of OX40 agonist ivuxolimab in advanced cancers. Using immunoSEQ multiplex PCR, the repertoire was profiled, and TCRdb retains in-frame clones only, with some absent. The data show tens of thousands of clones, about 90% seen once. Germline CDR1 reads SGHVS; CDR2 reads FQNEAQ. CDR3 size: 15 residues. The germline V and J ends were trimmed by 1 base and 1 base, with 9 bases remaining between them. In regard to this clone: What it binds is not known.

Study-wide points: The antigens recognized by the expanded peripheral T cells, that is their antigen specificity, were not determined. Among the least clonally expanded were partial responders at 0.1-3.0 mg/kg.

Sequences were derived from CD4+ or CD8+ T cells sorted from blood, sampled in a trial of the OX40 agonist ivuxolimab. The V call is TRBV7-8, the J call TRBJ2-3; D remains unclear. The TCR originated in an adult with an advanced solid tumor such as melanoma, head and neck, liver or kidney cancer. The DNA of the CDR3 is TGTGCCAGCAGCTTAGGCCGGTGGGGCACAGATACGCAGTATTTT. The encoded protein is CASSLGRWGTDTQYF.